This T cell receptor beta chain was profiled in a study of regulatory dendritic cells for organ transplantation. Study-wide results and caveats: The most alloreactive TCR clonotypes were found in resting memory CD8+ cells. Memory CD8+ T cells were the most oligoclonal; naive cells were highly diverse.

TCRdb keeps only in-frame clones here, not all; method: immunoSEQ multiplex PCR. The sample consists of about 28,000 clones, more than 65% of them appearing once. As to this clone: Its specificity is not known.

Naive CD45RA+ and memory CD45RO+ CD4+ or CD8+ T cells were FACS-sorted. Per the germline V gene, CDR1 is MNHNS and CDR2 is SASEGT. Trimming removed 0 bases at V and 2 bases at J, with 8 bases between. This CDR3 is built from 15 residues. The sequenced sample was naive CD8+ T cells from blood. The subset denotes: CD45RA+ naive T cells. The rearrangement uses TRBV6-1 and TRBJ2-1; D perhaps matches TRBD1 (5 bases). The TCR comes from a human donor in good health. CDR3 bases: TGTGCCAGCAGTGAAGCTGGGGCAGCCTACAATGAGCAGTTCTTC. Translation: CASSEAGAAYNEQFF.